Described below is a single T cell receptor (beta chain) sequence and its context. This entry is derived from a study of blood T cell repertoires in COVID-19. Across the whole study: The study drew acute and convalescent COVID-19 samples from the United States, Italy and Spain. Nucleic acid was either cDNA or gDNA, and it came from T cells, B-cell-depleted T cells, or PBMCs.

In the source study's methods: Estimates of nucleated cell counts were drawn from the amplification of reference gene primers. Assay used: immunoSEQ multiplex PCR; TCRdb lists only in-frame clones, some missing. V and J calls plus clone size are reproduced from that table; the DNA served to infer D and trimming. The data show about 130,000 clones, with 85% seen just once and 25% to 30% held by the top ten. The CDR3 runs to 15 residues. Trimming stripped 5 bases from V and 2 bases from J, with 16 bases between. CDR1 is SGHAT and CDR2 is FQNNGV in the germline V gene. This rearrangement joins TRBV11-2 to TRBJ2-7; TRBD2 is a possible D gene (6 bases). The TCR was taken from a woman aged 80 or over with acute or convalescent COVID-19. The sequencing input was peripheral blood. The DNA for the CDR3 is TGTGCCAGCAGCACGAATCGGAGGGGTCCCTACGAGCAGTACGTC. Translating it yields CASSTNRRGPYEQYV.